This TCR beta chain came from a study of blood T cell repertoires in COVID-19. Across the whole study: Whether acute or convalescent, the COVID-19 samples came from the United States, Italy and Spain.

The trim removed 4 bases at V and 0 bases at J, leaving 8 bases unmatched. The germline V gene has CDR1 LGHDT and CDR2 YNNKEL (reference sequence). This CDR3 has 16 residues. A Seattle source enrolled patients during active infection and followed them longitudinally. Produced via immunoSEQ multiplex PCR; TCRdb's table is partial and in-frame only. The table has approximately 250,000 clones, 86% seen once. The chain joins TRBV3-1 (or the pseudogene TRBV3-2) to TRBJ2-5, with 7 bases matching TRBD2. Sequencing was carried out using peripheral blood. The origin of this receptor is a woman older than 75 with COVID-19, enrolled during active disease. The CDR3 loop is CASSLRRGTYQETQYF. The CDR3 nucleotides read TGTGCCAGCAGCCTGCGGCGGGGGACCTACCAAGAGACCCAGTACTTC.